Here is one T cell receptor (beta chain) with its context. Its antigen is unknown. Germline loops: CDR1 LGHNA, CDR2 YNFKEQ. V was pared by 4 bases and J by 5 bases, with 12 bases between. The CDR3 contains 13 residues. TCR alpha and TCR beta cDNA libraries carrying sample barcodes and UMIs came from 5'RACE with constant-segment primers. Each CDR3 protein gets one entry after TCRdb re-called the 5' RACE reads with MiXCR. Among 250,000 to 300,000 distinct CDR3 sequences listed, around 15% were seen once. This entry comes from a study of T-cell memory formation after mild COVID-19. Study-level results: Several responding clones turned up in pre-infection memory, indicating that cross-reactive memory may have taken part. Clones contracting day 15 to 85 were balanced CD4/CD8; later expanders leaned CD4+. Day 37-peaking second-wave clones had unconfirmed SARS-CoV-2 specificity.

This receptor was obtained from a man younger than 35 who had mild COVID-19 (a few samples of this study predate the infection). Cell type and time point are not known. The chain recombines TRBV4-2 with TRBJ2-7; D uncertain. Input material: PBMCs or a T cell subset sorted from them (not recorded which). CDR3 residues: CASSPRPGHEQYV. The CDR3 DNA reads TGTGCCAGCAGCCCCCGGCCTGGCCACGAGCAGTACGTC.